The clone carrying this TCR beta chain was detected only a few times. As yet, its antigen is unknown. V was cut by 11 bases and J by 2 bases, with 13 bases left in between. CDR1 and CDR2 from the germline V gene are MNHNS and SASEGT. The CDR3 runs to 13 residues. Both iRepertoire HTBI primers and Arm-PCR of CDR3 regions were used to build the TCR beta libraries. In the authors' workflow: Looking across samples, the authors found some 60 TRBV and some 13 TRBJ segments. TCRdb used MiXCR to reprocess the multiplex PCR reads, holding one entry per CDR3 protein. Clone size and V and J calls follow TCRdb, not the original study. The data hold a few hundred thousand distinct CDR3 sequences, with less than 25% observed a single time. The time point is: persistent/refractory GD, antithyroid drugs over 5 years with positive TRAb. From PBMCs, RNA was extracted and then used to make the TCR library. The sample comes from a study of regulatory T cells in long-lasting Graves disease. Overall study results and limits: Persistent disease showed a preference for TRBV28, TRBJ1-2 and TRBJ2-5. Accuracy may have suffered from the small sample size.

Sequences were derived from peripheral blood mononuclear cells (PBMCs), sampled when the disease was refractory, from a patient treated with antithyroid drugs. The V call is TRBV6-1, the J call TRBJ1-5; D is possibly TRBD1 (6 bases). The TCR comes from a female donor with Graves disease. The CDR3 coding sequence is TGTGCCGGAACAGGGTTTGGCAATCAGCCCCAGCATTTT. Its translation: CAGTGFGNQPQHF.